This T cell receptor (beta chain) stems from a study of T cells in Graves' hyperthyroidism and ophthalmopathy. RNA transcripts provided the source from which TCR beta CDR3 regions were amplified. RT-PCR in the first round (using the HTBI primer set) targeted the TCR CDR3. TCRdb recomputed calls from the multiplex PCR reads with MiXCR, one row per CDR3 protein. This sample yields some 510,000 distinct CDR3 sequences, of which under 25% are seen a single time; approximately 26% belongs to the top ten. The authors deemed Graves' hyperthyroidism stable absent ophthalmopathy progression within 18 months. Orbital computed tomography, thyroid ultrasound, serum thyroxine and TRAb, and clinical symptoms together informed the diagnoses. Fresh peripheral blood, 9.5 to 10 ml of it, supplied the PBMCs. At least ten counts were recorded for this clonotype. The sequence was obtained from a man younger than 30 with Graves' hyperthyroidism. Sequencing was done on a sample of blood.

Here the CDR3 DNA reads TGTGCCAGCAGTTTCCCCGCGGGCGGGGGCCGACCCTACGAGCAGTACTTC. Translating gives CASSFPAGGGRPYEQYF. J is TRBJ2-7 and V is TRBV12-3 or TRBV12-4, with a weak D call TRBD2 (7 bases). This CDR3 contains 17 residues. The germline V and J ends were trimmed by 3 bases and 2 bases, with 20 bases remaining between them.